What follows describes a single TCR beta chain. In the source study's methods: Amplification from reference gene primers served as the basis for estimated nucleated cell counts. TCRdb's copy holds only in-frame clones and misses some; the assay was immunoSEQ multiplex PCR. V, J and clone size reflect that table, while D and trimming were determined from the DNA. Among roughly 220,000 clones listed, 75% to 90% were seen once. V dropped 7 bases and J dropped 7 bases, with 22 bases sitting between them. Germline loops: CDR1 LNHDA, CDR2 SQIVND (reference sequence). CDR3 length equals 15 residues. This entry comes from a study of blood T cell repertoires in COVID-19. Study information: Sources were T cells, B-cell-depleted T cells, or PBMCs; the material itself was cDNA or gDNA.

Enrollees, roughly 18 to 89 years old, lived in 24 US areas. Which cohort a participant joined came from the clinical history participants gave. The receptor was derived from a middle-aged woman with acute COVID-19. V is TRBV19 and J is TRBJ1-1; D might be TRBD1 (5 bases). Sequenced material: PBMCs or T cells enriched from blood (not recorded which). The CDR3 is CASIGQGSYYNEAFF. The CDR3 bases are TGTGCCAGTATAGGGCAGGGATCATACTACAATGAAGCTTTCTTT.